These 2 T cell receptor beta chains originate from one sample sequenced in a study of blood T cells in healthy people across ages. PCR was performed a second time for about 6 to 11 cycles using a sample-barcoded 5' primer and a J-beta primer mix. In TCRdb, the 5' RACE reads were re-called with MiXCR into one record per CDR3 protein. The profile covers 540,000 or so distinct CDR3 sequences, with 24% appearing a single time and around 10% taken by the ten largest. These data were also reused for a study on T cells of mothers and their children.

The sequencing sample was made of blood. Receptors originate from a boy between 10 and 17 years old in good health.

Only a few counts were recorded for this clonotype. The V and J genes are TRBV20-1 and TRBJ2-5; no reliable D call. CDR1 is DFQATT, CDR2 SNEGSKA, per germline (reference sequence). V was trimmed by 6 bases and J by 9 bases, leaving 23 bases between them. CDR3 length: 14 amino acids. CDR3 amino acids: CSAEYNAESRAQYF. The CDR3 bases are TGCAGTGCCGAGTACAACGCCGAGAGTCGGGCCCAGTACTTC.

This rearrangement joins TRBV5-5 to TRBJ1-2, with D perhaps matching TRBD1 (6 bases). This CDR3 region has 17 residues. Germline V lookup: CDR1 SGHKS, CDR2 YYEKEE (reference sequence). V lost 4 bases to trimming and J lost 5 bases, with 24 bases between them. CDR3 nucleotides: TGTGCCAGCAGCCCTAAACAAGATACAGGGATAGCTTATGGCTACACCTTC. Its translation: CASSPKQDTGIAYGYTF.